This T cell receptor (beta chain) was recovered during a study of vaccination effects on CD4 cells after COVID-19. About the research overall: It was two doses of either the BNT162b2 or mRNA-1273 vaccine that participants received. General study findings and limits: In vaccinees who were healthy, merely 1 out of 255 vaccine-induced clones cross-reacted with common cold coronaviruses.

TCRdb's copy holds only in-frame clones and misses some; the assay was immunoSEQ multiplex PCR. The sample lists 65,000 to 85,000 clones; about 80% were seen once. A note on this clone: Its antigen is not known.

Sequencing followed a ViraFEST assay step that expanded antigen-specific CD4+ T cells with viral peptide pools. Culturing for about ten days preceded CD4+ T cell isolation. All vaccine recipients tested negative for nucleocapsid antibodies and had never contracted SARS-CoV-2 infection. Culturing of some 1.8 million PBMC per well took place with about 9 IU/ml IL-2 and 10 ug/ml peptides. In the cultures, half the medium was exchanged for IL-2 medium on days 3 and 7. Trimming removed 8 bases at V and 0 bases at J, with 5 bases between. This CDR3 has 13 residues. The germline gives CDR1 SNHLY, CDR2 FYNNEI.

The chain carries TRBV2 and TRBJ2-6; D ambiguous. Sequencing used CD4+ T cells from PBMCs cultured with SARS-CoV-2 spike peptides, obtained before COVID-19 vaccination. The clonotype was recovered from a human donor who received a COVID-19 vaccine. The CDR3 loop reads CASGLSGANVLTF. The CDR3 nucleotides read TGTGCCAGCGGGCTCTCTGGGGCCAACGTCCTGACTTTC.